This section outlines one T cell receptor (beta chain) sequence together with its context. Germline values: CDR1 LGHNT, CDR2 FRNRAP. V lost 6 bases and J lost 6, with 12 bases in between. The CDR3 totals 13 residues. Sequenced by immunoSEQ multiplex PCR; TCRdb stores in-frame clones only, minus some. In the table there are fewer than 700,000 clones, roughly 90% of which are singletons. These data originate in a study of shared T cell receptors in the human thymus. The data were also submitted as part of a second study, on human thymus T cells. That study adds: Resections obtained during corrective heart surgery supplied the thymus tissue. V and J gene usage appeared biased in thymic and blood repertoires. A high degree of thymic repertoire overlap among unrelated individuals was reported in related research.

The sample taken for sequencing was thymocytes. This TCR was recovered from a boy under two years old with a congenital heart defect. The chain recombines TRBV12-5 with TRBJ2-1, with D unclear. CDR3 protein: CASGFYSFNEQFF. The CDR3, as DNA: TGTGCTAGTGGCTTCTATTCATTCAATGAGCAGTTCTTC.